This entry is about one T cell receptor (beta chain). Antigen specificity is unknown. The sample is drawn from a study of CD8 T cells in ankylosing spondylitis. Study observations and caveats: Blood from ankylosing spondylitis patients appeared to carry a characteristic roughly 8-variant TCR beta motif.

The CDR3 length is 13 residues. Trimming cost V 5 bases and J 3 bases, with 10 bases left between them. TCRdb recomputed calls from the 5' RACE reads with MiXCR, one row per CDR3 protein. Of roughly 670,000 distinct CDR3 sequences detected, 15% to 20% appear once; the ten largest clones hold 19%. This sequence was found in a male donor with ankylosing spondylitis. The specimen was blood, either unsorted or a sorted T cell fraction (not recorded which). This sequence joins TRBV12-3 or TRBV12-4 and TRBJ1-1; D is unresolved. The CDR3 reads CASSDGDYTEAFF. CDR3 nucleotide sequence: TGTGCCAGCAGTGATGGGGATTACACTGAAGCTTTCTTT.